The present T cell receptor beta chain was sequenced within a study of human T cells and chemical hapten exposure. This clonotype was seen a handful of times. Authors' methods: Counts of TCRs in each sample centred on a median of around 100,000 and extended from around 25,000 to 690,000. TCRdb reanalysed the RACE reads using MiXCR and keeps one entry per CDR3 protein. The V and J calls shown here were made by TCRdb, not taken from the authors' results. The sample yields about 85,000 distinct CDR3 sequences, roughly 8.5% seen once. Time point reported: pre-sensitization, week 0. Described treatment: therapeutic diphenylcyclopropenone sensitization with weekly scalp DPC. Patches went on only after blood had been drawn each time. The CDR3 is 15 residues long. Germline values: CDR1 MDHEN, CDR2 SYDVKM. V gave up 5 bases and J gave up 0 bases; unmatched junction bases: 7.

The clonotype comes from a middle-aged man with alopecia areata. Some clones in this sample may be carry-over from other donors' samples. The V call is TRBV28, the J call TRBJ2-7; TRBD2 aligns across 7 bases. The starting material was whole blood, obtained in connection with sensitization to the hapten diphenylcyclopropenone (DPC). The CDR3 protein is CASSAPSGSSYEQYF. In DNA form, the CDR3 reads TGTGCCAGCAGTGCTCCTAGCGGAAGCTCCTACGAGCAGTACTTC.